This T cell receptor beta chain was profiled in a study of OX40 agonist ivuxolimab in advanced cancers. Concerning the study at large: Ivuxolimab, which targeted the costimulatory receptor OX40 (CD134), was an agonistic, fully human IgG2 monoclonal antibody. The dose-escalation cohort was 82.7% male with a mean age of approximately 60 years, ranging from roughly 20 to 80. Prior anti-PD-1, anti-PD-L1 or anti-CTLA-4 therapy was permitted, and checkpoint inhibitors had been received by approximately 39% of dose-escalation patients. Intravenous ivuxolimab was administered to patients every 2 weeks at six dose levels: 0.01, 0.1, 0.3, 1.5, 3 and 10 mg/kg. Among the roughly 52 dose-escalation patients, about 19 had hepatocellular carcinoma, 15 melanoma, 9 renal cell carcinoma and 9 head and neck cancer. The purpose of peripheral TCRbeta sequencing was to test whether ivuxolimab changed TCR sequence diversity and led to clonal T-cell expansion. The monotherapy dose-escalation portion (N ≈ 57 patients) of the phase I ivuxolimab trial is reported in the paper. Partial responses occurred in three dose-escalation patients, of whom one had hepatocellular carcinoma and two had cutaneous melanoma.

As for this clone: Its antigen specificity is not known. Base quality data are lacking; no much larger clone is found one base away.

Results the study describes overall, beyond this receptor: Low levels of normalized T-cell clonal expansion were also shown by some nonresponding patients. Which antigens the clonally expanded peripheral T cells were specific for was not determined. After ivuxolimab, more expanded clones were found on average in CD8+ T cells than in CD4+ T cells. At doses from 0.1 to 3.0 mg/kg, clonal expansion was seen in both CD4+ and CD8+ blood T cells between baseline and week 6. In the 0.1-3.0 mg/kg groups, partial responders had among the lowest normalized peripheral clonal expansion, particularly in CD8+ T cells.

The germline V gene yields SGHVS for CDR1 and FQNEAQ for CDR2. A distance of 5 bases separates the germline ends of V and J, which lose 6 bases and 3 bases respectively. Counted from cysteine to phenylalanine, this CDR3 has 11 amino acids. Only CDR3 DNA is held: 33 bases, read in frame from base 1. Patients with a history of autoimmune disease or receiving systemic immunosuppression were excluded from the trial. Peripheral blood for TCR sequencing was drawn from every dose cohort at baseline, at cycle 4 day 1 and at cycle 7 day 1. The samples were drawn from a first-in-human, open-label, multicenter phase I dose-escalation trial of ivuxolimab. Adults with locally advanced or metastatic head and neck squamous cell, hepatocellular, melanoma or renal cell carcinoma were enrolled in the trial. CD4+ and CD8+ T cells were sorted separately from peripheral blood before TCR sequencing. To sequence the TCRbeta CDR3 region, genomic DNA was isolated from the sorted cells. The immunoSEQ Assay was used to sequence the TCRbeta CDR3 regions. TCRdb's version of the immuneACCESS table is confined to in-frame rearrangements and falls short of the full clone set. An unresolved V gene accounts for under half of the shortfall where checked; the remainder is of unknown origin. This sample holds about 5,100 clones; 65% to 75% were observed only once. In total, the top ten clones hold about 69% of the sample.

The chain was built from TRBV7-8 and TRBJ1-1; no D gene call is confident. The TCR comes from an adult with an advanced solid tumor such as melanoma, head and neck, liver or kidney cancer. The sample here was CD4+ or CD8+ T cells sorted from blood, taken in a trial of the OX40 agonist ivuxolimab. The CDR3 sequence is CASRLYTEAFF. The DNA reads as follows: TGTGCCAGCAGGCTATACACTGAAGCTTTCTTT.